The following is a T cell receptor (beta chain) sequence with its context. Per the germline V gene, CDR1 is MNHEY and CDR2 is SVGAGI. This CDR3 has 12 residues. V was pared by 8 bases and J by 4 bases, with 11 bases between. The source of the sample is a study of blood T cell repertoires in COVID-19. The overall study: Samples of COVID-19 (acute and convalescent) were obtained from the United States, Italy and Spain.

Profiled with immunoSEQ multiplex PCR; TCRdb holds only in-frame clones, not every one. Counted here are approximately 53,000 clones, roughly 90% occurring once; the ten biggest clones make up more than 2%. This receptor was identified in a human donor in a cohort sampled during active COVID-19. The rearrangement uses TRBV6-5 and TRBJ1-2; D is ambiguous. The sample was peripheral blood. CDR3 coding DNA: TGTGCCAGCGGTCTTCGACTCTATGGCTACACCTTC. Translating gives CASGLRLYGYTF.